This T cell receptor (beta chain) originates from a study of blood T cells in healthy people across ages. Study results and caveats: Estimates based on one million T cells were treated as lower bounds.

It was with a sample-barcoded 5' primer and a J-beta primer mix that a second PCR of about 6 to 11 cycles was run. TCRdb re-derived calls from the 5' RACE reads in MiXCR, one entry per CDR3 protein. The sample has fewer than 900,000 distinct CDR3 sequences, around 45% seen once. A remark on this clonotype: Its matching antigen is unknown.

The CDR3 covers 13 residues. Germline values: CDR1 MNHEY, CDR2 SMNVEV (reference sequence). This clonotype originated in a woman aged 55-69 years in good health. Sequenced input: blood. The chain recombines TRBV27 with TRBJ2-5, with unresolved D. Matching the DNA end better, TRBJ2-7 makes the J call doubtful. As DNA, the CDR3 is TGTGCCAGCAGTGTCTATCCGTCTGGCGAGCAGTACTTC. Translation: CASSVYPSGEQYF.